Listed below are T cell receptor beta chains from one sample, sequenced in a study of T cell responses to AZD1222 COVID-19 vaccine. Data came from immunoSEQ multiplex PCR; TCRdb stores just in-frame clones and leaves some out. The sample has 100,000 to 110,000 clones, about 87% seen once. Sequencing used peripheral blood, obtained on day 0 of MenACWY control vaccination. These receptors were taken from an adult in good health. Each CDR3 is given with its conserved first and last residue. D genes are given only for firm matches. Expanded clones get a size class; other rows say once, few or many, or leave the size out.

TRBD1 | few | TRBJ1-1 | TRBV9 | TGTGCCAGCAGCGAGAGGGGGGACAGCTACACTGAAGCTTTCTTT | CASSERGDSYTEAFF
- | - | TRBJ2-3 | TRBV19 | TGTGCCAGTACAGGTGGGATATACACAGATACGCAGTATTTT | CASTGGIYTDTQYF
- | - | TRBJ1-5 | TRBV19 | TGTGCCAGTAGTATAATGGCCGAACGCCTGGGGGCCCAGCATTTT | CASSIMAERLGAQHF
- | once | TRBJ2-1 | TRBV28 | TGTGCCAGCATCCCTGCGGGACGGGTGATCGATGAGCAGTTCTTC | CASIPAGRVIDEQFF
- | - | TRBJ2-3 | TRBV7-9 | TGTGCCAGCAGCTTCTCGTTGGCGGGATGGGGCACAGATACGCAGTATTTT | CASSFSLAGWGTDTQYF
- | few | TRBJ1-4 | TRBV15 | TGTGCCACCAGCAGAGAAGGCGTCGCAGGACCGGAATGGGAAAAACTGTTTTTT | CATSREGVAGPEWEKLFF
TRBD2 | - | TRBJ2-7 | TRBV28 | TGTGCCAGCAGAATTGGGGGACTAGCGGATTACGAGCAGTACTTC | CASRIGGLADYEQYF
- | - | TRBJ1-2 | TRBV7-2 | TGTGCCAGCAGAACTTCCCGGGGGCACTTGGGGGACTATGGCTACACCTTC | CASRTSRGHLGDYGYTF
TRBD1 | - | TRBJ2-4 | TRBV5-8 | TGTGCCAGCAGCTTGGGGCAGGGGGCCACCAAAAACATTCAGTACTTC | CASSLGQGATKNIQYF
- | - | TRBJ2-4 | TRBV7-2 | TGTGCCAGCAGCTTATCCGTAGCCAAAAACATTCAGTACTTC | CASSLSVAKNIQYF
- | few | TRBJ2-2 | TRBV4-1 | TGCGCCAGCAGCCAAGTGGGGTCTACCGGGGAGCTGTTTTTT | CASSQVGSTGELFF
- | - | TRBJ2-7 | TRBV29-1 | TGCAGCGTTTGGATCGCCGAGCAGTACTTC | CSVWIAEQYF
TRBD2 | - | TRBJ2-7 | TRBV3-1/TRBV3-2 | TGTGCCAGCAGCCAAGCTAGCGGGAGGGTCCACGAGCAGTACTTC | CASSQASGRVHEQYF
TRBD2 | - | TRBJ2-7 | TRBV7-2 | TGTGCCAGCAGCTTAGTAGGGACTAGGGGACGCTACGAGCAGTACTTC | CASSLVGTRGRYEQYF
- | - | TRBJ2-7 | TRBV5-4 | TGTGCCAGCAGCTTGACTCAGGGACACAAGGAGCAGTACTTC | CASSLTQGHKEQYF